This TCR beta chain was retrieved from a study of beta chain features in type 1 diabetes. V was trimmed by 3 bases and J by 4 bases, leaving 13 bases between them. There are 16 residues in the CDR3. Germline loops: CDR1 SNHLY, CDR2 FYNNEI. Expressed TCRB transcripts were sequenced because the isolated RNA had all been reverse transcribed beforehand. Profiled with immunoSEQ multiplex PCR; TCRdb holds only in-frame clones, not every one. The sample lists 250,000 to 350,000 clones; 14% were seen once. Specimen: central memory CD4+ T cells from blood. The TCR was taken from a man aged 25 to 45 in good health. V gene TRBV2 combines with J gene TRBJ2-6, with D perhaps matching TRBD1 (5 bases). The CDR3 sequence: CASSDSGFRGANVLTF. The CDR3 nucleotides are TGTGCCAGCAGTGATTCAGGGTTCAGAGGGGCCAACGTCCTGACTTTC.